A selection of T cell receptor beta chains follows, all from one sample in a study of metastatic and nonmetastatic thyroid tumors. TCRdb used MiXCR to call clones anew from the PCR reads. The sample shows 25,000 to 30,000 clones, over 15% of them seen only once. Sample: blood. The receptors were sampled from a female donor with papillary thyroid cancer or a benign thyroid nodule (not recorded which). Some clones in this sample may be carry-over from other donors' samples. Each CDR3 is given with its conserved first and last residue. The order of the fields is V gene, J gene, clone size, D gene, CDR3 DNA, CDR3 protein. D genes are given only for firm matches. The listing skips clone size in some rows; elsewhere it reads once, few, many or a size class.

V: TRBV20-1; J: TRBJ1-6; size: medium-sized; D: TRBD1; DNA: TGCAGTGTCGCGGACAGGGCCACCTATAATTCACCCCTCCACTTT; CDR3: CSVADRATYNSPLHF
V: TRBV5-5; J: TRBJ1-3; size: many; D: -; DNA: TGTGCCAGCAGCCACGAAACGACCACTGGAAACACCATATATTTT; CDR3: CASSHETTTGNTIYF
V: TRBV7-9; J: TRBJ2-1; size: many; D: -; DNA: TGTGCCAGCAGCTTAGCCAATAGCCGGGATGAGCAGTTCTTC; CDR3: CASSLANSRDEQFF
V: TRBV20-1; J: TRBJ2-1; size: -; D: TRBD2; DNA: TGCAGTGCTAGAGAGGCGGGGGTGTCACCGATCGAGTTCTTC; CDR3: CSAREAGVSPIEFF
V: TRBV19; J: TRBJ2-1; size: many; D: -; DNA: TGTGCCAGTAGTACGACTAGTGACAATGAGCAGTTCTTC; CDR3: CASSTTSDNEQFF
V: TRBV4-2; J: TRBJ2-3; size: many; D: TRBD1; DNA: TGTGCCAGCAGCCACTCCCTTGAACAGGGGACAGATACGCAGTATTTT; CDR3: CASSHSLEQGTDTQYF
V: TRBV19; J: TRBJ2-3; size: many; D: -; DNA: TGTGCCAGTAGGACAAATAGCAATCCCGCAGATACGCAGTATTTT; CDR3: CASRTNSNPADTQYF
V: TRBV6-1; J: TRBJ1-2; size: medium-sized; D: TRBD1; DNA: TGTGCCAGCAGTGAAATAGACAGGGCTAACTATGGCTACACCTTC; CDR3: CASSEIDRANYGYTF
V: TRBV20-1; J: TRBJ1-3; size: medium-sized; D: TRBD1; DNA: TGCAGTGCTAGCCGGGACAGGGGGACCCTCTCTGGAAACACCATATATTTT; CDR3: CSASRDRGTLSGNTIYF
V: TRBV10-3; J: TRBJ2-7; size: many; D: TRBD2; DNA: TGTGCCATCAGTGAGTCCCCGGGAGCGGGAGGTAATGAGTACGAGCAGTACTTC; CDR3: CAISESPGAGGNEYEQYF
V: TRBV6-2/TRBV6-3; J: TRBJ2-5; size: -; D: TRBD1; DNA: TGTGCCAGCAAACCGGGACAGACAAAAGGGGAGACACAGTACTTC; CDR3: CASKPGQTKGETQYF
V: TRBV20-1; J: TRBJ2-3; size: -; D: TRBD2; DNA: TGCAGTGCTACGGGACTAGCGGTTCGCACAGATACGCAGTATTTT; CDR3: CSATGLAVRTDTQYF